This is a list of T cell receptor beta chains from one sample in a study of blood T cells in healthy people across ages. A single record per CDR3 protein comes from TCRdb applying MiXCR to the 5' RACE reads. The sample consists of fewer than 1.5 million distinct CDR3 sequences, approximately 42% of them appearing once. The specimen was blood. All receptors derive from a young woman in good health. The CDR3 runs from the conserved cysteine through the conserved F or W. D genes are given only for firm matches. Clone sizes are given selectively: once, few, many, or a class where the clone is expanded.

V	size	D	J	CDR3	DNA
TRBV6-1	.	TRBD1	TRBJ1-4	CASSLRGTGGTTNEKLFF	TGTGCCAGCAGCCTTAGGGGGACAGGGGGTACAACTAATGAAAAACTGTTTTTT
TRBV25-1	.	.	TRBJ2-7	CASSDRLVAPFPEQYF	TGTGCCAGCAGTGACCGTCTAGTGGCCCCCTTCCCCGAGCAGTACTTC
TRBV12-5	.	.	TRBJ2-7	CASGRRGGTDEQYF	TGTGCTAGTGGCCGGCGGGGCGGGACTGACGAGCAGTACTTC
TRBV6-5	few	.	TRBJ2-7	CASSYGSGVAPYF	TGTGCCAGCAGTTACGGGTCGGGGGTAGCACCGTACTTC
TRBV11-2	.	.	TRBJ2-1	CASQLYNEQFF	TGTGCCAGCCAGCTTTACAATGAGCAGTTCTTC
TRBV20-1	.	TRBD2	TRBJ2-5	CTRGGLAGQETQYF	TGCACCCGGGGGGGACTAGCGGGCCAAGAGACCCAGTACTTC
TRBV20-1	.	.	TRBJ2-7	CSARDSRGLYEQYF	TGCAGTGCTAGAGACTCCAGGGGCCTCTACGAGCAGTACTTC
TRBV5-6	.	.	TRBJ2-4	CASSPTGPIAKNIQYF	TGTGCCAGCAGTCCGACAGGACCCATAGCCAAAAACATTCAGTACTTC
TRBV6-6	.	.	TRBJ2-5	CASSYSGAEETQYF	TGTGCCAGCAGTTACTCGGGGGCCGAAGAGACCCAGTACTTC
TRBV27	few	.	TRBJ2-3	CASSLTGRSGFTDTQYF	TGTGCCAGCAGTTTAACTGGGAGAAGCGGTTTCACAGATACGCAGTATTTT
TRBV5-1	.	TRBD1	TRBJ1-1	CASSSGTAYEAFF	TGCGCCAGCAGCTCCGGGACAGCCTATGAAGCTTTCTTT
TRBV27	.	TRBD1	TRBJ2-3	CASSQDRGLGNTQYF	TGTGCCAGCAGCCAGGACAGGGGGCTAGGGAATACGCAGTATTTT
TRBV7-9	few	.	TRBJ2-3	CASSLEAGADTQYF	TGTGCCAGCAGCTTAGAGGCAGGGGCCGATACGCAGTATTTT
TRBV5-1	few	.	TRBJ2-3	CASRPLAPTNTDTQYF	TGCGCCAGCAGGCCCCTAGCGCCTACCAACACAGATACGCAGTATTTT
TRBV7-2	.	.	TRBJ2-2	CASSYVGGELFF	TGTGCCAGCAGTTATGTCGGCGGGGAGCTGTTTTTT
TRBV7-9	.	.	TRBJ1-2	CASSPTVQHGYTF	TGTGCCAGCAGCCCCACGGTACAGCATGGCTACACCTTC
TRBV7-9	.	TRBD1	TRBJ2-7	CASSLWDRGGYEQYF	TGTGCCAGCAGCTTATGGGACAGGGGGGGGTACGAGCAGTACTTC
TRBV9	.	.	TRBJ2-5	CASSVGPEGTQYF	TGTGCCAGCAGCGTAGGTCCTGAAGGGACCCAGTACTTC
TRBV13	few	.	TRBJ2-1	CASSDGGLGDEQFF	TGTGCCAGCAGCGACGGAGGGTTAGGGGATGAGCAGTTCTTC
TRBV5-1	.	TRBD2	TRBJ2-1	CASSLVLAGEYNEQFF	TGCGCCAGCAGCTTGGTGTTAGCGGGAGAGTACAATGAGCAGTTCTTC
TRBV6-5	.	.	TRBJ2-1	CASSYSGGYRNGQFF	TGTGCCAGCAGTTACTCAGGAGGTTATCGCAATGGGCAGTTCTTC
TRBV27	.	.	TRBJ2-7	CASSLRGGGGGYEQYF	TGTGCCAGCAGTTTAAGGGGTGGCGGGGGCGGCTACGAGCAGTACTTC
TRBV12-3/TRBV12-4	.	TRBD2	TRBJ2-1	CASSSGLAGDYEQFF	TGTGCCAGCAGTTCGGGACTAGCGGGAGACTATGAGCAGTTCTTC
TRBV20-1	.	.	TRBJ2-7	CSATRETYEQYF	TGCAGCGCCACCAGGGAAACCTACGAGCAGTACTTC
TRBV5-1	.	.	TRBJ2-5	CASSPGTGVSGSALQETQYF	TGCGCCAGCAGCCCCGGGACGGGGGTTTCAGGTAGCGCCCTTCAAGAGACCCAGTACTTC
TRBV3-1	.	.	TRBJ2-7	CASTAVNKAEYEQYF	TGTGCCAGCACCGCCGTCAATAAAGCGGAGTACGAGCAGTACTTC
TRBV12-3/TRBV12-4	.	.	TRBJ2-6	CASSLPQTGSGANVLTF	TGTGCCAGCAGCCTGCCCCAGACAGGCTCTGGGGCCAACGTCCTGACTTTC
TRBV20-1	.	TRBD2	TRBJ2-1	CSAQRIWGTRLAGSYNEQFF	TGCAGTGCTCAAAGGATCTGGGGGACCCGACTAGCGGGGTCCTACAATGAGCAGTTCTTC
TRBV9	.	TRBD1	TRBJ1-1	CASSGGPGGNTEAFF	TGTGCCAGCAGCGGAGGGCCAGGGGGCAACACTGAAGCTTTCTTT
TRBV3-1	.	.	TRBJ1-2	CASSLGRQSYGYTF	TGTGCCAGCAGCCTGGGGAGGCAGTCCTATGGCTACACCTTC
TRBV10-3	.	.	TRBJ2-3	CASLKDTQYF	TGTGCCAGCCTAAAAGATACGCAGTATTTT
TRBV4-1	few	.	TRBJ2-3	CASSHPPRDTQYF	TGCGCCAGCAGCCACCCCCCGAGGGATACGCAGTATTTT
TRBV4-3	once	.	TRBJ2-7	CASSQELDPYYEQYF	TGCGCCAGCAGCCAAGAATTGGATCCTTACTACGAGCAGTACTTC
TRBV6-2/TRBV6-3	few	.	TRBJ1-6	CASRKDRSSYNSPLHF	TGTGCCAGCAGGAAGGATCGAAGCTCCTATAATTCACCCCTCCACTTT
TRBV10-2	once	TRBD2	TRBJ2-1	CASISSGGIYNEQFF	TGCGCCAGCATTTCTAGCGGGGGGATCTACAATGAGCAGTTCTTC
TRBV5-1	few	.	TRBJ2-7	CASTGGRGPDTYNEQYF	TGCGCCAGCACCGGGGGACGCGGACCAGATACCTACAATGAGCAGTACTTC
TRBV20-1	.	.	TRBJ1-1	CSARSPAPNTEAFF	TGCAGTGCTAGGTCTCCCGCTCCGAACACTGAAGCTTTCTTT
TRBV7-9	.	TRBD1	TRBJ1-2	CASSLRGQDGYTF	TGTGCCAGCAGCTTAAGGGGGCAGGATGGCTACACCTTC
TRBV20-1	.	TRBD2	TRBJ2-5	CSARASSGVGETQYF	TGCAGTGCTAGAGCGAGTAGCGGGGTCGGGGAGACCCAGTACTTC
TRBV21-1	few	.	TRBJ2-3	CASSKEEPRDTQYF	TGTGCCAGCAGCAAAGAGGAGCCCAGGGATACGCAGTATTTT
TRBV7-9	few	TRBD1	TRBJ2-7	CASRSGQGDSYEQYF	TGTGCCAGCAGGTCGGGACAGGGGGACTCCTACGAGCAGTACTTC
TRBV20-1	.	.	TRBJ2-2	CSARDLAGTRLDTGELFF	TGCAGTGCTAGGGATCTAGCCGGAACTCGGCTGGACACCGGGGAGCTGTTTTTT
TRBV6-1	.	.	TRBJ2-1	CASSEVGPNNEQFF	TGTGCCAGCAGTGAAGTAGGGCCCAACAATGAGCAGTTCTTC
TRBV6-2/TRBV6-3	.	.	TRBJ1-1	CASGNSLMNTEAFF	TGTGCCAGCGGGAACAGTTTGATGAACACTGAAGCTTTCTTT
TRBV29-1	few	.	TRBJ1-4	CSVPGRKEEKLFF	TGCAGCGTTCCGGGACGCAAGGAGGAAAAACTGTTTTTT
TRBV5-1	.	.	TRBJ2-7	CASSLGGDSYNEQYF	TGCGCCAGCAGCTTAGGGGGGGACTCCTACAATGAGCAGTACTTC
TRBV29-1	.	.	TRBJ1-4	CSVVGFNSLTNEKLFF	TGCAGCGTTGTGGGATTTAACAGCTTAACTAATGAAAAACTGTTTTTT
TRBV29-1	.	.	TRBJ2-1	CSVDGTRGRSYNEQFF	TGCAGCGTTGATGGAACCCGAGGGAGGTCCTACAATGAGCAGTTCTTC
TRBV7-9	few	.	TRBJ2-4	CASSLWSGFKNIQYF	TGTGCCAGCAGCTTATGGTCAGGGTTCAAAAACATTCAGTACTTC
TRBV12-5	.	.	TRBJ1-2	CASGLKPGQNYGYTF	TGTGCTAGTGGTTTGAAACCGGGCCAAAACTATGGCTACACCTTC